These 8 T cell receptor beta chains originate from one sample sequenced in a study of blood T cell repertoires in COVID-19. Repertoires were generated with immunoSEQ multiplex PCR, while TCRdb's copy carries only in-frame clones and drops some. Of fewer than 180,000 clones in the sample, approximately 86% were seen once. Sequenced input: peripheral blood. The source of these receptors is a man aged 65 to 85 with acute or convalescent COVID-19.

The gene calls are TRBV30 and TRBJ2-7; a possible D gene is TRBD1 (6 bases). Trimming cost V 4 bases and J 0 bases, with 16 bases left between them. This CDR3 spans 15 amino acids. From germline, CDR1 is GTSNPN and CDR2 SVGIG (reference sequence). The DNA for the CDR3 is TGTGCCTGGAATGGAGGACAGACAAGCTCCTACGAGCAGTACTTC. This sequence encodes CAWNGGQTSSYEQYF. Using reference TRBV30 and TRBJ2-7 for the parts outside the CDR3, the full variable domain is SQTIHQWPATLVQPVGSPLSLECTVEGTSNPNLYWYRQAAGRGLQLLFYSVGIGQISSEVPQNLSASRPQDRQFILSSKKLLLSDSGFYLCAWNGGQTSSYEQYFGPGTRLTVT.

The V call is TRBV28, the J call TRBJ2-3; 9 bases map to TRBD2. The CDR3 extends over 14 amino acids. Germline V lookup: CDR1 MDHEN, CDR2 SYDVKM. V trimming: 3 bases; J trimming: 6 bases; junction bases outside the gene matches: 4. CDR3 nucleotides: TGTGCCAGCAGTTTCAGTAGCGGGAGTGATACGCAGTATTTT. This translates into CASSFSSGSDTQYF.

The genes are TRBV10-3 and TRBJ1-3; maybe TRBD1 (6 bases). This CDR3 is built from 16 residues. Looked up from germline, CDR1 is ENHRY and CDR2 is SYGVKD. Trimming removed 3 bases at V and 3 bases at J, with 15 bases between. The CDR3: CAISDPPQGDGNTIYF. The CDR3 DNA is TGTGCCATCAGTGATCCCCCACAGGGTGATGGAAACACCATATATTTT.

This chain joins TRBV6-6 and TRBJ2-3; 12 bases map to TRBD2. V lost 5 bases, J lost 2 bases, and 5 bases stayed unmatched. The CDR3 has 16 residues. Germline V lookup: CDR1 MNHNY, CDR2 SVGAGI (reference sequence). The CDR3, as DNA: TGTGCCAGCAGTCCCGGACTAGCGGGGTACACAGATACGCAGTATTTT. It encodes CASSPGLAGYTDTQYF.

V is TRBV5-1 and J is TRBJ1-1, with TRBD1 matching 8 bases. Germline CDR1 is SGHRS and CDR2 is YFSETQ. This CDR3 has 15 residues. V was pared by 5 bases and J by 1 base, with 7 bases of the junction left unmatched. CDR3 sequence: CASSSIGTGNTEAFF. The CDR3 DNA follows: TGCGCCAGCAGTTCGATCGGGACAGGGAACACTGAAGCTTTCTTT.

This clone was seen a single time. V gene TRBV3-1 (or the pseudogene TRBV3-2) combines with J gene TRBJ2-3, with D tentatively TRBD2 (5 bases). The CDR3 is 12 amino acids. CDR1 and CDR2 (germline): LGHDT, YNNKEL (reference sequence). With 7 bases removed from V and 4 bases from J, the gap between germline ends came to 9 bases. Here the CDR3 DNA reads TGTGCCAGCAAACTAGAGCCAGATACGCAGTATTTT. Translating gives CASKLEPDTQYF.

This sequence joins TRBV5-1 and TRBJ2-5; 8 bases agree with TRBD2. V lost 3 bases, J lost 4 bases, and 5 bases stayed unmatched. Germline assignment: CDR1 SGHRS and CDR2 YFSETQ. The CDR3 has 14 amino acids. The CDR3 DNA follows: TGCGCCAGCAGCTCGGGACTAGTACCAGAGACCCAGTACTTC. Protein sequence: CASSSGLVPETQYF.

This clone has only one observation. The V and J genes are TRBV2 and TRBJ2-7; D ambiguous. The V gene's germline CDR1 is SNHLY and CDR2 FYNNEI. This CDR3 comprises 12 residues. V gave up 3 bases and J gave up 4 bases, with 7 bases separating them. The CDR3 here is CASSDSVYEQYF. CDR3 sequence (DNA): TGTGCCAGCAGTGATTCGGTTTACGAGCAGTACTTC.